The 15 T cell receptor beta chains in this list originate from one sample, sequenced in a study of cytomegalovirus exposure and HLA in healthy donors. PCR amplification relied on 60 Vbeta primers (plus 13 Jbeta primers). Repertoires were generated with immunoSEQ multiplex PCR, while TCRdb's copy carries only in-frame clones and drops some. The sample lists about 98,000 clones, roughly 70% occurring once. Specimen: PBMCs. Source of these receptors: a male donor in good health and CMV-seronegative.

This sequence joins TRBV29-1 and TRBJ1-3; D uncertain. CDR3 length: 12 amino acids. V lost 7 bases and J lost 4, with 11 bases in between. Germline-derived CDR1 and CDR2 are SQVTM and ANQGSEA. The CDR3 loop reads CSAERGGNTIYF. DNA for the CDR3: TGCAGCGCGGAGCGGGGAGGAAACACCATATATTTT.

The chain uses TRBV14 and TRBJ1-2; no definite D call. V was clipped by 3 bases and J by 3 bases, with 5 bases between them. The CDR3 has 12 amino acids. Germline-derived CDR1 and CDR2 are SGHDN and FVKESK. CDR3 region: CASSQRDYGYTF. CDR3 DNA: TGTGCCAGCAGCCAGCGTGACTATGGCTACACCTTC. Complete variable domain (other parts from reference TRBV14 and TRBJ1-2): EAGVTQFPSHSVIEKGQTVTLRCDPISGHDNLYWYRRVMGKEIKFLLHFVKESKQDESGMPNNRFLAERTGGTYSTLKVQPAELEDSGVYFCASSQRDYGYTFGSGTRLTVV.

The chain recombines TRBV19 with TRBJ1-5; D not resolved. This CDR3 has 17 amino acids. Germline CDR1 is LNHDA and CDR2 is SQIVND (reference sequence). V was trimmed by 6 bases and J by 4 bases, leaving 22 bases between them. The CDR3 reads CASRDFGRRGPNQPQHF. CDR3 nucleotide sequence: TGTGCCAGTAGAGATTTCGGTAGGCGAGGGCCTAATCAGCCCCAGCATTTT.

This clone was observed a handful of times. The chain has TRBV19 and TRBJ1-1; 8 nucleotides align to TRBD1. Looked up from germline, CDR1 is LNHDA and CDR2 is SQIVND (reference sequence). Losses at the gene ends were 6 bases for V and 7 bases for J; bases not matched to a gene: 10. This CDR3 comprises 14 residues. The CDR3 sequence is CASRERDRGREAFF. The DNA of the CDR3 is TGTGCCAGTAGGGAACGAGACAGGGGTCGTGAAGCTTTCTTT.

This rearrangement joins TRBV5-1 to TRBJ2-7; 8 bases map to TRBD1. The CDR3 is made up of 16 amino acids. After removal of 4 bases from V and 0 bases from J, the junction contained 9 bases not matched to a gene. Germline V gene data show CDR1 as SGHRS and CDR2 as YFSETQ. The DNA for the CDR3 is TGCGCCAGCAGCCAAGGAGGACAGGGTAGCTCCTACGAGCAGTACTTC. Its protein product is CASSQGGQGSSYEQYF.

The V and J genes are TRBV7-3 and TRBJ1-2; D remains unclear. V shed 5 bases and J shed 7 bases, with 17 bases lying between them. CDR1 is SGHTA and CDR2 is FQGTGA in the germline V gene. The CDR3 is made up of 14 amino acids. CDR3 coding DNA: TGTGCCAGCAGCCCCACGGGTCGCGAGGGTGGCTACACCTTC. It translates to CASSPTGREGGYTF.

The V gene is TRBV18, the J gene TRBJ1-2; D is perhaps TRBD1 (5 bases). This CDR3 contains 16 residues. V dropped 3 bases and J dropped 4 bases, with 18 bases sitting between them. Germline lookup yields CDR1 KGHSH and CDR2 LQKENI. CDR3 protein: CASSPLRDSGVYGYTF. The CDR3 coding sequence is TGTGCCAGCTCACCCCTCCGGGACTCGGGGGTCTATGGCTACACCTTC.

The V gene is TRBV27, the J gene TRBJ1-3, with 10 bases that match TRBD1. This CDR3 has 14 amino acids. CDR1 is MNHEY, CDR2 SMNVEV, per germline (reference sequence). The V and J ends lost 5 bases and 8 bases, in that order; junction bases with no gene match: 6. CDR3 sequence: CASSQGQGSHTIYF. CDR3 coding DNA: TGTGCCAGCAGTCAGGGACAGGGGTCGCACACCATATATTTT.

The rearrangement uses TRBV7-8 and TRBJ1-5; no reliable D call. Germline V gene lookup returns CDR1 SGHVS and CDR2 FQNEAQ. V lost 3 bases and J 0 bases, leaving 15 bases between the germline ends. The CDR3 is made up of 17 amino acids. CDR3 loop: CASSFPPLGNSNQPQHF. CDR3 nucleotide sequence: TGTGCCAGCAGCTTCCCCCCCCTCGGGAATAGCAATCAGCCCCAGCATTTT.

Comment on this clone: A junction end diverges from the germline sequence, so it may reflect a read error. This rearrangement joins TRBV6-5 to TRBJ1-5, with D uncertain. Germline V gene lookup returns CDR1 MNHEY and CDR2 SVGAGI. The length of the CDR3 is 13 residues. CDR3 sequence: CATSGWRNQPQHF. The CDR3 DNA follows: TGTGCCACCAGTGGTTGGAGAAATCAGCCCCAGCATTTT.

The CDR3 reads CAVRQGRVCEQYF. Written as DNA, the CDR3 is TGTGCCGTACGACAGGGAAGGGTCTGCGAGCAGTACTTC. The chain recombines TRBV19 with TRBJ2-7; 7 nucleotides match TRBD1. The germline CDR1 and CDR2 sequences are LNHDA and SQIVND (reference sequence). This CDR3 is built from 13 residues. The junction had 13 bases not matched to a gene; V was cut back by 11 bases and J by 6 bases.

The rearrangement joins TRBV29-1 to TRBJ2-1, with D perhaps TRBD2 (6 bases). The CDR3 is 13 residues long. Germline-derived CDR1 and CDR2 are SQVTM and ANQGSEA. The CDR3 sequence: CSTEGAFADEQFF. Here the CDR3 DNA reads TGCAGTACGGAGGGAGCGTTCGCGGATGAGCAGTTCTTC.

The rearrangement joins TRBV27 to TRBJ2-5; 7 bases fit TRBD1. Germline V CDR1 and CDR2: MNHEY, SMNVEV (reference sequence). The junction had 4 bases not matched to a gene; V was cut back by 5 bases and J by 1 base. The CDR3 runs to 14 residues. The CDR3 loop reads CASSLYRGQETQYF. The CDR3 DNA is TGTGCCAGCAGTCTGTACAGGGGCCAAGAGACCCAGTACTTC.

The chain is built from TRBV25-1 and TRBJ1-3; a possible D gene is TRBD1 (5 bases). Trimming took off 8 bases at V and 4 bases at J, with 15 bases between the two ends. This CDR3 is 14 amino acids long. Germline CDR1 and CDR2: MGHDK and SYGVNS. The CDR3 here is CASRRGGVGNTIYF. The DNA for the CDR3 is TGTGCCAGCCGCCGGGGGGGGGTAGGAAACACCATATATTTT.

The rearrangement uses TRBV25-1 and TRBJ1-2; 9 nucleotides agree with TRBD1. The length of the CDR3 is 14 residues. Germline CDR1 is MGHDK and CDR2 is SYGVNS. The trim removed 1 base at V and 8 bases at J, leaving 5 bases unmatched. The CDR3 loop is CASSEWGQGRGYTF. The CDR3 DNA reads as TGTGCCAGCAGTGAATGGGGACAGGGTCGCGGCTACACCTTC.